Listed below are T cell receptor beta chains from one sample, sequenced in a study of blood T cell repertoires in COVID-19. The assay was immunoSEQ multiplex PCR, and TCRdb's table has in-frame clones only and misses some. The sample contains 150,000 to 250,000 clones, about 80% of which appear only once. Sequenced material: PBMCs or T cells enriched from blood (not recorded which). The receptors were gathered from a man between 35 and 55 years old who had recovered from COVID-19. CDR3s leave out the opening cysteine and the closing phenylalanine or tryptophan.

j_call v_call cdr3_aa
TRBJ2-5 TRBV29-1 SVEGLAGQETQY
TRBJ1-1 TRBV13 ASSPGNTEAF
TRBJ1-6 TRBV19 ASSRDRGRSPLH
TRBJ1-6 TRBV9 ASSLVGESGSPLH
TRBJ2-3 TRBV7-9 ASSLERGLSTDTQY
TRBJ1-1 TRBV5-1 ASSLRQGRKTEAF
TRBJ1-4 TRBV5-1 ASSPGATNEKLF
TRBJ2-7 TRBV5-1 ASSSGGRTYEQY
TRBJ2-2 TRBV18 ASSANSNSAGGELF
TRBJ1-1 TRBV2 ASSDLMSNTEAF
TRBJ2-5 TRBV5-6 ASSFSETQY
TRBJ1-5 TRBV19 ASSMGQGGQPQH
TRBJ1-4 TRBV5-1 ASSLAGIEQEKLF
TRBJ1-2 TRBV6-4 ASTPEAGSYGYT
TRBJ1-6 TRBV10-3 AISDPRYRGLGSPLH
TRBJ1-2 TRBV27 ASRVIGQHYGYT
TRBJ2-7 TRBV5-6 ASSSLEGHNEQY
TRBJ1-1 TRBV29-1 SVEGGLEAF
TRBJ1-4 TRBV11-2 ASRQNEKLF
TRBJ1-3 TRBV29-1 SAETGDRGNTIY
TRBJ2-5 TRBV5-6 ASSLYRSGETQY
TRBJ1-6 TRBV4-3 ASSQEPGPSNSPLH
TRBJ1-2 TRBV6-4 ASSDSGGYGYT
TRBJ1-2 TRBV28 ASRPQGYYGYT
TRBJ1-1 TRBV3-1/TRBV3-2 ASSQIQGRVNTEAF
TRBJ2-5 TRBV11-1 ASSVSRETQY
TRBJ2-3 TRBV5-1 ASSLGGARTDTQY
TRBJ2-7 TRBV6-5 ASTERGYEQY
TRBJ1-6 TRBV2 ASSEARGGGSPLH
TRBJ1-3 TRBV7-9 ASSSQGSGNTIY
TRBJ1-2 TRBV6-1 ASSEVGQKNGYT
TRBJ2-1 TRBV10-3 AISELNEQF
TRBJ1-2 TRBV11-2 ASSHSNYGYT
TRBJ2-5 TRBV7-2 ASSLGATETQY
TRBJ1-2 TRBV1 TSSQATICGYT
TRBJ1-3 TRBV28 ASKRGRTRSGNTIY
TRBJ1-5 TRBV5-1 ASSLGASQPQH
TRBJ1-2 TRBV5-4 ASSPPGGGPIYGYT
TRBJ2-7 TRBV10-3 AIRDRTGEGYEQY
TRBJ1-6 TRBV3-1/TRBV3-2 ASSQDLYNSPLH
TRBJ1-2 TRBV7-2 ASSRRQNTNYGYT
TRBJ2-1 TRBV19 ASSIEGGAYNEQF
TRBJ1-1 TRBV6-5 ASSRQEHTEAF
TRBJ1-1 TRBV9 ASSVEAINTEAF
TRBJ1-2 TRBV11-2 ASSQDRGSGYT
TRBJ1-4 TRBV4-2 ASSQDFRPGTGEFDSNEKLF
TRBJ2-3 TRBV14 ASSPAGPDTQY
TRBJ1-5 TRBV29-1 SVGGSNQPQH
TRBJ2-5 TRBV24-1 ATAGGDRETQY